A selection of T cell receptor beta chains follows, all from one sample in a study of PD-1 blockade in classical Hodgkin lymphoma. Generated by immunoSEQ multiplex PCR, the TCRdb table keeps only in-frame clones and is missing some. This table holds 75,000 to 100,000 clones, roughly 76% found once. The material sequenced was peripheral blood mononuclear cells (PBMCs), taken before the second cycle of nivolumab. These receptors came from a human donor with classical Hodgkin lymphoma. The CDR3 runs from the conserved cysteine through the conserved F or W. The D gene is left open where the match is weak. Rows may omit the clone size; those that give it use once, few, many or a size class.

clone size	D gene	V gene	J gene	CDR3 protein	CDR3 DNA
.	TRBD1	TRBV19	TRBJ1-2	CASSIKGQGIGYTF	TGTGCCAGTAGTATAAAAGGACAGGGGATTGGCTACACCTTC
once	TRBD2	TRBV9	TRBJ2-3	CASSLGGGEADTQYF	TGTGCCAGCAGCCTCGGGGGGGGCGAAGCAGATACGCAGTATTTT
.	.	TRBV30	TRBJ2-7	CAWSFGGTRSFEQYF	TGTGCCTGGAGCTTCGGCGGGACTCGGTCCTTTGAGCAGTACTTC
.	.	TRBV11-2	TRBJ2-1	CASTPDITMVPYNEQFF	TGTGCCAGCACCCCTGACATCACTATGGTCCCCTACAATGAGCAGTTCTTC
once	.	TRBV15	TRBJ1-2	CATSGPGRTYGYTF	TGTGCCACCAGCGGCCCGGGACGGACCTATGGCTACACCTTC
.	TRBD2	TRBV5-1	TRBJ2-3	CASSLTLAGSDTQYF	TGCGCCAGCAGCTTGACGCTAGCGGGATCCGATACGCAGTATTTT
.	TRBD1	TRBV5-1	TRBJ1-2	CASSKTGGTTGGYTF	TGCGCCAGCAGCAAGACAGGGGGCACTACGGGTGGCTACACCTTC
once	.	TRBV7-2	TRBJ2-2	CASSSSGTSTGELFF	TGTGCCAGCAGCTCCTCCGGGACCAGCACCGGGGAGCTGTTTTTT
.	TRBD2	TRBV30	TRBJ2-4	CAWSQLAGLAKNIQYF	TGTGCCTGGAGCCAACTAGCGGGGCTAGCCAAAAACATTCAGTACTTC
.	.	TRBV5-4	TRBJ2-3	CASSFPADTQYF	TGTGCCAGCAGCTTTCCAGCGGATACGCAGTATTTT
.	TRBD1	TRBV19	TRBJ2-1	CASSVDRVSSEQFF	TGTGCCAGTAGTGTAGACAGGGTTTCTAGTGAGCAGTTCTTC
.	TRBD1	TRBV30	TRBJ1-3	CAWSPLSPSQGGTIYF	TGTGCCTGGAGTCCCCTTAGTCCCTCGCAGGGGGGCACCATATATTTT
.	.	TRBV6-5	TRBJ2-1	CASRPRGYNEQFF	TGTGCCAGCAGGCCCCGGGGATATAATGAGCAGTTCTTC
.	.	TRBV2	TRBJ2-5	CASNQQHQQETQYF	TGTGCCAGCAATCAACAACACCAACAAGAGACCCAGTACTTC
.	TRBD1	TRBV12-5	TRBJ1-4	CASGGPGGMSEKLFF	TGTGCTAGTGGGGGCCCAGGGGGCATGTCTGAAAAACTGTTTTTT
few	.	TRBV5-6	TRBJ1-1	CASSWPGGMNTEAFF	TGTGCCAGCAGCTGGCCCGGGGGGATGAACACTGAAGCTTTCTTT
.	TRBD2	TRBV29-1	TRBJ2-1	CSVKKLAGGQVEQFF	TGCAGCGTTAAGAAACTAGCGGGAGGCCAGGTTGAGCAGTTCTTC
.	.	TRBV28	TRBJ2-6	CASSATGASGANVLTF	TGTGCCAGCAGCGCGACAGGAGCCTCTGGGGCCAACGTCCTGACTTTC
.	.	TRBV6-5	TRBJ2-2	CASSVSYTGELFF	TGTGCCAGCAGTGTCTCGTACACCGGGGAGCTGTTTTTT
.	TRBD2	TRBV18	TRBJ2-7	CASSQGLAGGRSYEQYF	TGTGCCAGCTCCCAGGGACTAGCGGGAGGGAGGTCCTACGAGCAGTACTTC
.	.	TRBV5-6	TRBJ2-2	CASSLVVSGELFF	TGTGCCAGCAGCTTGGTTGTCTCCGGGGAGCTGTTTTTT
.	.	TRBV5-1	TRBJ2-3	CASSLVGRGTDTQYF	TGCGCCAGCAGCTTGGTAGGCCGGGGCACAGATACGCAGTATTTT
.	.	TRBV6-5	TRBJ2-7	CASSPSEPYEQYF	TGTGCCAGCAGCCCGAGTGAACCCTACGAGCAGTACTTC
.	.	TRBV10-1	TRBJ2-7	CASSAKEQYF	TGCGCCAGCAGTGCAAAGGAGCAGTACTTC
.	.	TRBV5-5	TRBJ1-1	CASSFSLDTEAFF	TGTGCCAGCAGCTTTTCCCTCGACACTGAAGCTTTCTTT
.	.	TRBV7-3	TRBJ2-6	CASSRQSSGANVLTF	TGTGCCAGCAGCCGACAGTCCTCTGGGGCCAACGTCCTGACTTTC